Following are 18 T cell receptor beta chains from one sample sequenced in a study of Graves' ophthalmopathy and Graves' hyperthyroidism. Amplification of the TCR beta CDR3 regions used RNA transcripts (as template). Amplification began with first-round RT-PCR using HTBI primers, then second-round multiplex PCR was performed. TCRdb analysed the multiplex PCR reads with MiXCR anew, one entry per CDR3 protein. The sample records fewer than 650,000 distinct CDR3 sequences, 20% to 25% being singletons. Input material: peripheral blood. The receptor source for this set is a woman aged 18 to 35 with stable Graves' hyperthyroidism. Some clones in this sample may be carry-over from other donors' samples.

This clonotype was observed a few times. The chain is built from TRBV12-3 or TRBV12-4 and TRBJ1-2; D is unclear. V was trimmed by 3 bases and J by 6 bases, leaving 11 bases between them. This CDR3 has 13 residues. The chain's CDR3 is CASSFLVRDGYTF. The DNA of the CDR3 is TGTGCCAGCAGTTTCTTGGTCCGAGATGGCTACACCTTC.

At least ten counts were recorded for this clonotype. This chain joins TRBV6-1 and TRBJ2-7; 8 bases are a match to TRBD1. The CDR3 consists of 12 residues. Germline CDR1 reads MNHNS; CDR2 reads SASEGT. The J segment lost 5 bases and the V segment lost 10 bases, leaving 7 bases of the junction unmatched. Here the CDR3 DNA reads TGTGCCACCCGGACAGGGCCTGACGAGCAGTACTTC. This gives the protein CATRTGPDEQYF.

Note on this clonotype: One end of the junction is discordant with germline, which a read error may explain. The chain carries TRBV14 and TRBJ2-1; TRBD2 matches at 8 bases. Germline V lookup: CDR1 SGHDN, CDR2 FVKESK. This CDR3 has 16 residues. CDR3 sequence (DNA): TGTGCCAGCAGCCAAGTACCCGACGGGGGGGTCAATGAGAAGTTCTTC. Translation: CASSQVPDGGVNEKFF.

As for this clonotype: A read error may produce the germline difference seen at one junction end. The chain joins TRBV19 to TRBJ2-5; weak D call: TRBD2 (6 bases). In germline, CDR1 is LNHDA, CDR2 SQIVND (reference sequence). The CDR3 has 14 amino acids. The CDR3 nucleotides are TGTGCCAGTAGTATTTCGGGGTCGGGAGAGACCGAGTACTTC. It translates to CASSISGSGETEYF. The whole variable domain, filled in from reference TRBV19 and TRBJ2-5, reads DGGITQSPKYLFRKEGQNVTLSCEQNLNHDAMYWYRQDPGQGLRLIYYSQIVNDFQKGDIAEGYSVSREKKESFPLTVTSAQKNPTAFYLCASSISGSGETEYFGPGTRLLVL.

CDR3 in DNA: TGCGCCAGCAGCAATACAGGGGGCCATACTGAAGCTTTCTTT. It codes for CASSNTGGHTEAFF. The chain couples TRBV4-1 to TRBJ1-1; the match to TRBD1 covers 9 bases. Germline V CDR1 and CDR2: MGHRA, YSYEKL. The CDR3 sequence is 14 residues long. J was trimmed by 5 bases and V by 5 bases; bases with no gene match: 6.

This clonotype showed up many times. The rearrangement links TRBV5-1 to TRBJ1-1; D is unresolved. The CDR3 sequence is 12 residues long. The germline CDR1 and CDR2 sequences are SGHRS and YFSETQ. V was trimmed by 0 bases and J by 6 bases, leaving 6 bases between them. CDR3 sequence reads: CASSLVGSEAFF. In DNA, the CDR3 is TGCGCCAGCAGCTTGGTTGGGTCTGAAGCTTTCTTT.

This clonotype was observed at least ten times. The CDR3 sequence: CASRWGDDYEQYF. In nucleotides, the CDR3 is TGTGCCAGCAGGTGGGGAGATGACTACGAGCAGTACTTC. The J gene is TRBJ2-7, the V gene TRBV7-9; D possibly corresponds to TRBD2 (5 bases). V was trimmed by 6 bases and J by 3 bases, leaving 12 bases between them. Germline CDR1 and CDR2: SEHNR and FQNEAQ (reference sequence). The CDR3 runs 13 residues.

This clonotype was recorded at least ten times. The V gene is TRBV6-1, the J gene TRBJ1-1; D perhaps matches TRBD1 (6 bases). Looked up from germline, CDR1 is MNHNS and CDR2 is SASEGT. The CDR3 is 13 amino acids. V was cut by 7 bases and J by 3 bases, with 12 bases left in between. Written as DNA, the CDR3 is TGTGCCAGCACCTCTAGACAGGACACTGAAGCTTTCTTT. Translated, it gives CASTSRQDTEAFF.

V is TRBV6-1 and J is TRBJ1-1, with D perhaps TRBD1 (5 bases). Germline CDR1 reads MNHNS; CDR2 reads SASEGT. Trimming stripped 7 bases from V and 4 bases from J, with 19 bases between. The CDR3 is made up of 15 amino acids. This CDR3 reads CASNGWEWGSTEAFF. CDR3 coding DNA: TGTGCCAGCAATGGCTGGGAATGGGGGAGCACTGAAGCTTTCTTT.

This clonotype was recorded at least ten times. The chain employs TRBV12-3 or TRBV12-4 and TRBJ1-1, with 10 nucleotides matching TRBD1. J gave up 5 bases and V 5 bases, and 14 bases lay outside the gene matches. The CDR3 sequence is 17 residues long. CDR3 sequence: CASSGDRGAADGTEAFF. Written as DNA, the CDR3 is TGTGCCAGCAGTGGGGACAGGGGTGCCGCGGACGGGACTGAAGCTTTCTTT.

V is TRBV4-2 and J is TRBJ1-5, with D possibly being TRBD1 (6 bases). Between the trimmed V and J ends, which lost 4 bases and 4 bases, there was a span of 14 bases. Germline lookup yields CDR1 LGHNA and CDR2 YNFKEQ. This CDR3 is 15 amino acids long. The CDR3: CASSLYETGNQPQHF. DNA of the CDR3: TGTGCCAGCAGCCTCTACGAAACAGGGAATCAGCCCCAGCATTTT.

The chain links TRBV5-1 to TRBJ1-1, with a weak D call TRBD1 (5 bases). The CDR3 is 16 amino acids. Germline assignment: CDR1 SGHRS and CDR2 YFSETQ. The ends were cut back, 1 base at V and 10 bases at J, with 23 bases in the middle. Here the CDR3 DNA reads TGCGCCAGCAGCTTGACAGCGTGGGGAACCAGGGAGGGAGCTTTCTTT. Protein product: CASSLTAWGTREGAFF. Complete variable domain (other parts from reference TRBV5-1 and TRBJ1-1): KAGVTQTPRYLIKTRGQQVTLSCSPISGHRSVSWYQQTPGQGLQFLFEYFSETQRNKGNFPGRFSGRQFSNSRSEMNVSTLELGDSALYLCASSLTAWGTREGAFFGQGTRLTVV.

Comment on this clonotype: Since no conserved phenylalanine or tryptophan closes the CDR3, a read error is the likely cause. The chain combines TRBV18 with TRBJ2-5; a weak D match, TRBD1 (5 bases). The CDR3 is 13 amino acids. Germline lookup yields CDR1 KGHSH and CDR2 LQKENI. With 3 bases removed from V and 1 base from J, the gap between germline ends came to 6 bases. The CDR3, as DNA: TGTGCCAGCTCACCTGGGGCCCAAGAGACCCAGTACCTC. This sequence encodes CASSPGAQETQYL.

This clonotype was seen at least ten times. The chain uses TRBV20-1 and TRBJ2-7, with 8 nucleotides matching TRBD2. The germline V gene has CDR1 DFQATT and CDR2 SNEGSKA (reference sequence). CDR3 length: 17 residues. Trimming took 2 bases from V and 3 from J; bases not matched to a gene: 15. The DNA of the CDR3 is TGCAGTGCTAGACCCCCGGGAGGGGCCGACCTTTACTACGAGCAGTACTTC. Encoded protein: CSARPPGGADLYYEQYF.

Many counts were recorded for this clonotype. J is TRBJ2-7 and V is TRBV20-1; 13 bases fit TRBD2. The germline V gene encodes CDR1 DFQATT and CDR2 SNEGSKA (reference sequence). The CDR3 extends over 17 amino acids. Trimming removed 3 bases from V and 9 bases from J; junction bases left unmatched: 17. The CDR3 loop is CSASELPGLAGELRQYF. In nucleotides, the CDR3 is TGCAGTGCTAGCGAGCTTCCTGGACTAGCGGGAGAGTTACGGCAGTACTTC.

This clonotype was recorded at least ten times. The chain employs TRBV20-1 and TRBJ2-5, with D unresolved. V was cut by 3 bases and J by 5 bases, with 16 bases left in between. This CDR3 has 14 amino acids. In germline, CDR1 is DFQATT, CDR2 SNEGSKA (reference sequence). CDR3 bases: TGCAGTGCTAGTAGAAATGCGGCTTCGGAGACCCAGTACTTC. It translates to CSASRNAASETQYF.

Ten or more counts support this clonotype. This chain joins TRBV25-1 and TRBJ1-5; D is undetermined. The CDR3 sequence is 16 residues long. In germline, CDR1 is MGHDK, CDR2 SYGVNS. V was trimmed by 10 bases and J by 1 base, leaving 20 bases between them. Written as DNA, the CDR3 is TGTGCCACCCGACCCGGGATAGGGAGAAGCAATCAGCCCCAGCATTTT. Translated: CATRPGIGRSNQPQHF.

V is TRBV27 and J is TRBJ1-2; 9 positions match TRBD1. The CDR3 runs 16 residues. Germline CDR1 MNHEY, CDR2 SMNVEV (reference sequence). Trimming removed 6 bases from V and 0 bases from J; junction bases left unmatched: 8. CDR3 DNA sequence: TGTGCCAGCAGACGCGGACAGGGGTCACCTAACTATGGCTACACCTTC. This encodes CASRRGQGSPNYGYTF.